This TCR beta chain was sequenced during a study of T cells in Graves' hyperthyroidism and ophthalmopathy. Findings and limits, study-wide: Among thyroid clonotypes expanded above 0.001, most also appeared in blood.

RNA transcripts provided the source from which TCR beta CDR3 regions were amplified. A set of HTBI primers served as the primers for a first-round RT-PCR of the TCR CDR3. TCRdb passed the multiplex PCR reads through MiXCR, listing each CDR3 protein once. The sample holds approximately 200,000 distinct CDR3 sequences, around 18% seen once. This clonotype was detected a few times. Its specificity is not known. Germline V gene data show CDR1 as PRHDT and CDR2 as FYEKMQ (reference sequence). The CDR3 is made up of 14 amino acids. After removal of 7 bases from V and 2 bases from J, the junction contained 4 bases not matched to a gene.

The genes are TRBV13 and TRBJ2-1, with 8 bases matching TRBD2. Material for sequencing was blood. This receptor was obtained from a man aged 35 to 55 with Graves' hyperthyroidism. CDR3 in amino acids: CASNPGGAYNEQFF. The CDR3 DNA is TGTGCCAGCAATCCGGGGGGGGCCTACAATGAGCAGTTCTTC.